Each of the 30 T cell receptor beta chains below was sequenced from the same sample in a study of Graves' ophthalmopathy and Graves' hyperthyroidism. Beta-chain TCR CDR3 regions were amplified from RNA transcripts. The first round was an RT-PCR with HTBI primers, and the second round was a multiplex PCR. Using its own MiXCR run on the multiplex PCR reads, TCRdb lists one record per CDR3 protein. The repertoire holds around 1,000,000 distinct CDR3 sequences, with 35% to 45% as singletons. Sequenced: peripheral blood or thyroid tissue (not recorded which). These receptors were taken from an adult man with Graves' hyperthyroidism.

This clonotype was observed a few times. This sequence joins TRBV4-3 and TRBJ2-5, with D unresolved. The V end lost 0 bases, the J end lost 2 bases, and 7 bases lay between the germline ends. CDR1 and CDR2 (germline): LGHNA, YSLEER. The CDR3 totals 14 residues. The CDR3 DNA sequence: TGCGCCAGCAGCCAAGATGGCATGCAAGAGACCCAGTACTTC. This encodes CASSQDGMQETQYF.

This clonotype has a single count. It may be a read error: a sequence one base away is much more abundant. This chain joins TRBV5-1 and TRBJ2-7; the match to TRBD1 covers 9 bases. Germline V gene data show CDR1 as SGHRS and CDR2 as YFSETQ. This CDR3 is built from 17 residues. CDR3 residues: CAGSLGKTGQGSYEQYF. CDR3 coding DNA: TGCGCCGGCAGCTTGGGTAAGACGGGACAGGGATCGTACGAGCAGTACTTC.

The chain employs TRBV10-3 and TRBJ2-5, with 7 bases matching TRBD1. CDR1 and CDR2 from the germline V gene are ENHRY and SYGVKD. The CDR3 consists of 15 residues. Germline trimming cut 10 bases from V and 5 bases from J; bases unmatched to any gene: 16. CDR3 protein: CATRAGTAYGETQYF. For the CDR3, the DNA is TGTGCCACACGTGCCGGGACAGCTTACGGGGAGACCCAGTACTTC.

This clonotype was seen many times. The V call is TRBV7-2, the J call TRBJ1-4, with no clear D. Trimming shortened V by 5 bases and J by 8 bases, and 18 bases separated the two germline ends. The CDR3 loop spans 15 amino acids. Germline V CDR1 and CDR2: SGHTA, FQGNSA. This CDR3 is CASSGGQSGIEKLFF. CDR3 coding DNA: TGTGCCAGCAGCGGCGGGCAATCTGGGATCGAAAAACTGTTTTTT.

The chain carries TRBV7-2 and TRBJ1-4; the match to TRBD1 covers 8 bases. Trimming cost V 3 bases and J 4 bases; bases outside gene matches: 4. From germline, CDR1 is SGHTA and CDR2 FQGNSA. This CDR3 has 15 amino acids. The CDR3 bases are TGTGCCAGCAGCTTTACAGGGGGAAGTAATGAAAAACTGTTTTTT. The encoded protein is CASSFTGGSNEKLFF.

J is TRBJ2-7 and V is TRBV2; 8 bases agree with TRBD2. V shed 8 bases and J 7 bases; nucleotides not matched to a gene: 10. CDR1 is SNHLY, CDR2 FYNNEI, per germline. The CDR3 sequence is 13 residues long. The CDR3 is CASRGSGMVEQYF. DNA of the CDR3: TGTGCCAGCCGGGGTAGCGGGATGGTTGAGCAGTACTTC.

In its sample, this clonotype was seen many times. V gene TRBV7-9 combines with J gene TRBJ1-4; D is unclear. V lost 4 bases, J lost 8 bases, and 20 bases lay in between. CDR1 and CDR2 (germline): SEHNR, FQNEAQ (reference sequence). The CDR3 totals 16 residues. Written as DNA, the CDR3 is TGTGCCAGCAGCTCAGCTTTGACTAATGCGCTAGAAAAACTGTTTTTT. It codes for CASSSALTNALEKLFF. The full variable domain, rest sourced from reference TRBV7-9 and TRBJ1-4, is DTGVSQNPRHKITKRGQNVTFRCDPISEHNRLYWYRQTLGQGPEFLTYFQNEAQLEKSRLLSDRFSAERPKGSFSTLEIQRTEQGDSAMYLCASSSALTNALEKLFFGSGTQLSVL.

The chain couples TRBV28 to TRBJ1-6; no firm D call. CDR1 MDHEN and CDR2 SYDVKM come from the germline V gene. This CDR3 contains 15 residues. V was trimmed by 2 bases and J by 1 base, leaving 6 bases between them. CDR3 amino acids: CASSLPDSYNSPLHF. CDR3 sequence (DNA): TGTGCCAGCAGTTTACCCGATTCCTATAATTCACCCCTCCACTTT.

This clonotype was seen repeatedly, ten times or more. The rearrangement links TRBV7-6 to TRBJ2-7; D remains ambiguous. V was cut by 8 bases and J by 5 bases, with 19 bases left in between. The V gene's germline CDR1 is SGHVS and CDR2 FNYEAQ. This CDR3 has 14 residues. For the CDR3, the DNA is TGTGCCAGCTCTGCCTCCCTGGGCACCGACGAGCAGTACTTC. Its translation is CASSASLGTDEQYF. The whole variable domain, filled in from reference TRBV7-6 and TRBJ2-7, reads GAGVSQSPRYKVTKRGQDVALRCDPISGHVSLYWYRQALGQGPEFLTYFNYEAQQDKSGLPNDRFSAERPEGSISTLTIQRTEQRDSAMYRCASSASLGTDEQYFGPGTRLTVT.

This clonotype was counted ten times or more. The rearrangement uses TRBV9 and TRBJ1-1; maybe TRBD1 (6 bases). This CDR3 contains 16 residues. Trimming took 4 bases from V and 0 from J, leaving 16 bases between them. Germline lookup yields CDR1 SGDLS and CDR2 YYNGEE. In DNA form, the CDR3 reads TGTGCCAGCAGCCCCCGACAGGACCCTATGAACACTGAAGCTTTCTTT. The encoded protein is CASSPRQDPMNTEAFF.

This clonotype appeared many times. The V call is TRBV19, the J call TRBJ2-5; no firm D call. The length of the CDR3 is 14 residues. Germline CDR1 and CDR2: LNHDA and SQIVND (reference sequence). V dropped 9 bases and J dropped 2 bases, with 16 bases sitting between them. As DNA, the CDR3 is TGTGCCAGCCGAAAGGTCGGATCTCAAGAGACCCAGTACTTC. Its protein product is CASRKVGSQETQYF.

This clonotype was observed at least ten times. The rearrangement uses TRBV7-9 and TRBJ1-4; 8 bases are shared with TRBD1. Germline CDR1 is SEHNR and CDR2 is FQNEAQ (reference sequence). This CDR3 is built from 15 residues. J was trimmed by 2 bases and V by 5 bases; bases with no gene match: 4. This CDR3 reads CASSIDRGTNEKLFF. In nucleotides, the CDR3 is TGTGCCAGCAGCATCGACAGGGGTACTAATGAAAAACTGTTTTTT.

There are many counts of this clonotype. The chain carries TRBV7-2 and TRBJ1-6; D remains unclear. The germline gives CDR1 SGHTA, CDR2 FQGNSA. Trimming left V 1 base short and J 9 bases short, with 10 bases between. The CDR3 totals 14 residues. CDR3 residues: CASSLEVGISPLHF. The CDR3 DNA is TGTGCCAGCAGCTTAGAAGTCGGCATTTCACCCCTCCACTTT.

In the case of this clonotype: The junction differs from germline at one of its ends, possibly a read error. The chain links TRBV7-2 to TRBJ1-1; D might be TRBD1 (6 bases). Germline V gene sequence: CDR1 SGHTA, CDR2 FQGNSA. This CDR3 has 14 residues. This chain's CDR3 is CASFPWGGDTGAFF. The CDR3 DNA follows: TGTGCCAGCTTCCCATGGGGGGGGGACACTGGAGCTTTCTTT.

At least ten counts were recorded for this clonotype. The V gene is TRBV20-1, the J gene TRBJ2-5, with D unresolved. This CDR3 is 12 amino acids long. Trimming removed 0 bases at V and 6 bases at J, with 8 bases between. CDR1 and CDR2 from the germline V gene are DFQATT and SNEGSKA (reference sequence). Written as DNA, the CDR3 is TGCAGTGCTAGAGATTCCTTCCAGACCCAGTACTTC. It is translated as CSARDSFQTQYF.

About this clonotype itself: One end of the junction is discordant with germline, which a read error may explain. The CDR3 nucleotides are TGTGCCAACAGTTTATACCGCCCGGCCAGGGATCAGCCCCAGCATTTT. This gives the protein CANSLYRPARDQPQHF. The chain recombines TRBV10-2 with TRBJ1-5; D is possibly TRBD1 (5 bases). Per the germline V gene, CDR1 is WSHSY and CDR2 is SAAADI. This CDR3 is built from 16 residues.

This clonotype was detected a few times. The germline gene is not matched at one end of the junction; a read error may be the cause. V is TRBV5-1 and J is TRBJ1-2, with 9 bases that match TRBD1. The CDR3 contains 13 residues. Germline CDR1 SGHRS, CDR2 YFSETQ. The CDR3 spells CASSSGQGFGYTF. Written as DNA, the CDR3 is TGTGCCAGCTCGTCGGGACAGGGATTTGGCTACACCTTC.

The gene calls are TRBV7-9 and TRBJ2-5; D perhaps matches TRBD1 (5 bases). The V end was cut by 1 base, the J end by 13 bases, with 7 bases between. CDR3 size: 10 residues. Germline loops: CDR1 SEHNR, CDR2 FQNEAQ (reference sequence). The CDR3 reads CASSLGRGYF. The CDR3 region has the DNA TGTGCCAGCAGCTTAGGAAGGGGGTACTTC.

This clonotype was counted a few times. This sequence joins TRBV10-3 and TRBJ1-2, with a possible D match to TRBD1 (6 bases). The length of the CDR3 is 13 residues. Trimming left V 10 bases short and J 2 bases short, with 14 bases between. Germline-derived CDR1 and CDR2 are ENHRY and SYGVKD. CDR3 amino acids: CATYPGTNYGYTF. CDR3 sequence (DNA): TGTGCCACCTACCCCGGGACAAACTATGGCTACACCTTC.

This chain uses TRBV7-8 with TRBJ2-7, with no clear D. This CDR3 has 16 residues. V was trimmed by 0 bases and J by 0 bases, leaving 12 bases between them. Germline V gives CDR1 SGHVS, CDR2 FQNEAQ. CDR3 nucleotide sequence: TGTGCCAGCAGCTTAGCGAGTCCACAGTACTCCTACGAGCAGTACTTC. Translated, it gives CASSLASPQYSYEQYF.

This clonotype was seen only a few times. The chain is built from TRBV5-5 and TRBJ1-1; unclear D gene. The CDR3 is 13 amino acids. The germline V gene has CDR1 SGHKS and CDR2 YYEKEE (reference sequence). V lost 2 bases and J 3 bases, leaving 8 bases between the germline ends. CDR3 region: CASSFTLYTEAFF. CDR3 coding DNA: TGTGCCAGCAGCTTTACACTTTACACTGAAGCTTTCTTT.

This clonotype was counted between two and nine times. V usage is TRBV12-3 or TRBV12-4 and J usage is TRBJ2-7, with 9 bases aligning to TRBD1. The CDR3 spans 15 residues. V was pared by 2 bases and J by 4 bases, with 6 bases of the junction left unmatched. The CDR3, as DNA: TGTGCCAGCAGTTTAAGGGACAGGGCTATTTACGAGCAGTACTTC. Amino acids: CASSLRDRAIYEQYF.

This clonotype was recorded at least ten times. The chain combines TRBV4-1 with TRBJ2-7, with 10 nucleotides matching TRBD2. The length of the CDR3 is 15 residues. Trimming took 0 bases from V and 7 from J; bases not matched to a gene: 6. Looked up from germline, CDR1 is MGHRA and CDR2 is YSYEKL. CDR3 in DNA: TGCGCCAGCAGCCAAGATCTAGCGGGAGTGGGTGAGCAGTACTTC. It is translated as CASSQDLAGVGEQYF.

This chain uses TRBV24-1 with TRBJ1-2; maybe TRBD1 (6 bases). V lost 3 bases and J lost 11, with 21 bases in between. The CDR3 is 15 amino acids. The germline V gene has CDR1 KGHDR and CDR2 SFDVKD. The chain's CDR3 is CATSDATGGTFWYTF. CDR3 DNA: TGTGCCACCAGTGATGCTACAGGAGGGACATTCTGGTACACCTTC.

This clonotype showed up many times. The CDR3 reads CASSWPQVTGELFF. The CDR3 DNA reads as TGCGCCAGCAGCTGGCCCCAGGTTACCGGGGAGCTGTTTTTT. The rearrangement links TRBV5-1 to TRBJ2-2, with unresolved D. Germline V lookup: CDR1 SGHRS, CDR2 YFSETQ. This CDR3 is built from 14 residues. V lost 3 bases, J lost 5 bases, and 11 bases lay in between. Drawing the rest from reference TRBV5-1 and TRBJ2-2, the complete variable domain is KAGVTQTPRYLIKTRGQQVTLSCSPISGHRSVSWYQQTPGQGLQFLFEYFSETQRNKGNFPGRFSGRQFSNSRSEMNVSTLELGDSALYLCASSWPQVTGELFFGEGSRLTVL.

This clonotype occurred many times. The gene calls are TRBV6-2 or TRBV6-3 and TRBJ1-1; 7 bases fit TRBD1. The CDR3 covers 16 residues. The germline CDR1 and CDR2 sequences are MNHEY and SVGEGT. Germline trimming cut 6 bases from V and 5 bases from J; bases unmatched to any gene: 15. The CDR3 sequence: CASSRLTQGSRTEAFF. The CDR3 DNA sequence: TGTGCCAGCAGCCGATTAACACAGGGGAGTCGTACTGAAGCTTTCTTT.

The sample holds many counts of this clonotype. The V gene is TRBV7-9, the J gene TRBJ2-7; D is uncertain. The ends were cut back, 5 bases at V and 4 bases at J, with 15 bases in the middle. Germline lookup yields CDR1 SEHNR and CDR2 FQNEAQ (reference sequence). The CDR3 is 14 residues long. The CDR3 reads CASSRRTLSYEQYF. The CDR3 region has the DNA TGTGCCAGCAGCCGACGGACCTTATCGTACGAGCAGTACTTC.

This clonotype came up a few times. The chain recombines TRBV20-1 with TRBJ1-6, with TRBD1 matching over 8 bases. CDR3 length: 14 residues. Germline lookup yields CDR1 DFQATT and CDR2 SNEGSKA (reference sequence). Trimming removed 4 bases from V and 9 bases from J; junction bases left unmatched: 8. CDR3 in DNA: TGCAGTGCTAAAACGGACAGGGAAAGTTCACCCCTCCACTTT. Translated: CSAKTDRESSPLHF.

The chain couples TRBV6-5 to TRBJ2-7, with a tentative D call TRBD1 (5 bases). Trimming pared 0 bases from V and 2 bases from J, leaving 14 bases between. The germline V gene encodes CDR1 MNHEY and CDR2 SVGAGI. This CDR3 is built from 16 residues. In DNA, the CDR3 is TGTGCCAGCAGTTACTCGATTTCCGGACATACCTACGAGCAGTACTTC. Protein product: CASSYSISGHTYEQYF.

V usage is TRBV12-3 or TRBV12-4 and J usage is TRBJ2-5, with 11 bases aligning to TRBD2. The CDR3 spans 17 residues. After removal of 8 bases from V and 5 bases from J, the junction contained 16 bases not matched to a gene. The CDR3 is CASGPSGGPDRFETQYF. The CDR3 DNA sequence: TGTGCCAGCGGTCCTAGCGGGGGGCCGGATCGGTTCGAGACCCAGTACTTC.